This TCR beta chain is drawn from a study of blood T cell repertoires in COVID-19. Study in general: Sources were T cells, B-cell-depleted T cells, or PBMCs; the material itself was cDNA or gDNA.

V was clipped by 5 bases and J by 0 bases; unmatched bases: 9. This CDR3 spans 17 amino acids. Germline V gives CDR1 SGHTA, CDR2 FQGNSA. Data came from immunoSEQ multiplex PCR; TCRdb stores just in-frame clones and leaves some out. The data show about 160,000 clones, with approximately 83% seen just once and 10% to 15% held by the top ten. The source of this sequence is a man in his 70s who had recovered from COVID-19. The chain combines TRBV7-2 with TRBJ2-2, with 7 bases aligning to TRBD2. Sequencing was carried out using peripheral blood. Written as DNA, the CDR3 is TGTGCCAGCAGCCCAGGGCTGACTAGCACGAACACCGGGGAGCTGTTTTTT. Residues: CASSPGLTSTNTGELFF.